The clone carrying this TCR beta chain was found many times. Its target is unknown. Germline-derived CDR1 and CDR2 are SGDLS and YYNGEE. V lost 3 bases and J 1 base, leaving 10 bases between the germline ends. CDR3 length: 14 amino acids. Amplification of the TCR beta CDR3 regions used RNA transcripts (as template). Second-round multiplex PCR followed a first-round RT-PCR using HTBI primers. From the multiplex PCR reads, TCRdb called clonotypes with MiXCR, one entry per CDR3 protein. The table records some 520,000 distinct CDR3 sequences, 13% to 15% of them present only once. Someone took the PBMCs out of 10 ml of fresh peripheral blood. This record comes from a study of Graves' ophthalmopathy and Graves' hyperthyroidism. Study-wide results and limits: Both an approximately 70% sensitivity and an approximately 72% specificity characterized the model's predictions of ophthalmopathy progression. For separating ophthalmopathy from stable hyperthyroidism, a 13-signature model gave approximately 90% sensitivity and 81.08% specificity.

The specimen was blood. The chain carries TRBV9 and TRBJ1-1; D may be TRBD1 (5 bases). The sequence was obtained from a woman aged 25-40 years with Graves' ophthalmopathy. CDR3 bases: TGTGCCAGCAGCGGACGCGGGGGGAACACTGAAGCTTTCTTT. It encodes CASSGRGGNTEAFF.